This T cell receptor beta chain was retrieved from a study of patients and donors after allogeneic stem cell transplantation. The CDR3 spans 11 residues. V shed 9 bases and J shed 6 bases, with 8 bases lying between them. Germline V gene data show CDR1 as KGHDR and CDR2 as SFDVKD. This clonotype qualifies as medium-sized. TCRdb reanalysed the RT-PCR reads using MiXCR and keeps one entry per CDR3 protein. This sample has around 4,100 distinct CDR3 sequences, with less than 25% found just once. The sequenced sample was blood, either unsorted or a sorted T cell fraction (not recorded which). This receptor was identified in a human donor who was either an allogeneic HSCT recipient or a stem cell or donor lymphocyte infusion donor (not recorded which). It is not recorded whose cells these are; they may come from a transplant donor. This chain links TRBV24-1 with TRBJ2-1; D uncertain. The CDR3 coding sequence is TGTGCCACCGGAAAGGGCAATGAGCAGTTCTTC. This sequence encodes CATGKGNEQFF.